The 29 T cell receptor beta chains in this list originate from one sample, sequenced in a study of blood T cell repertoires in COVID-19. Sequencing used immunoSEQ multiplex PCR; TCRdb keeps in-frame clones, though not all of them. The data hold tens of thousands of clones, with roughly 84% observed a single time. Specimen: peripheral blood. The origin of the receptors is a young man with COVID-19, enrolled during active disease.

The chain combines TRBV9 with TRBJ1-2, with a weak D call TRBD1 (5 bases). V shed 0 bases and J shed 4 bases, with 10 bases lying between them. Germline V gene data show CDR1 as SGDLS and CDR2 as YYNGEE. This CDR3 is 14 amino acids long. The CDR3 coding sequence is TGTGCCAGCAGCGTAGATGGGGCTATCTATGGCTACACCTTC. As protein: CASSVDGAIYGYTF. Variable domain in full (rest from reference TRBV9 and TRBJ1-2): DSGVTQTPKHLITATGQRVTLRCSPRSGDLSVYWYQQSLDQGLQFLIQYYNGEERAKGNILERFSAQQFPDLHSELNLSSLELGDSALYFCASSVDGAIYGYTFGSGTRLTVV.

This chain joins TRBV19 and TRBJ2-1, with TRBD1 matching over 9 bases. The ends lost 5 bases at V and 4 bases at J; junction bases unmatched: 3. The CDR3 is 14 residues long. Germline lookup yields CDR1 LNHDA and CDR2 SQIVND (reference sequence). The CDR3, as DNA: TGTGCCAGTAGTCCGGGACAGGGTTACAATGAGCAGTTCTTC. Residues: CASSPGQGYNEQFF.

V gene TRBV19 combines with J gene TRBJ1-5; unclear D gene. The ends were cut back, 8 bases at V and 5 bases at J, with 16 bases in the middle. The germline V gene encodes CDR1 LNHDA and CDR2 SQIVND (reference sequence). CDR3 size: 14 residues. CDR3 protein: CASGDYNLDQPQHF. CDR3 bases: TGTGCCAGTGGTGACTACAACCTCGATCAGCCCCAGCATTTT.

The chain uses TRBV6-5 and TRBJ2-1; tentative D call: TRBD1 (7 bases). From germline, CDR1 is MNHEY and CDR2 SVGAGI. Trimming removed 6 bases at V and 4 bases at J, with 13 bases between. The CDR3 extends over 14 amino acids. The CDR3 nucleotides read TGTGCCAGCAGCCCCCAGGGGGGTTACAATGAGCAGTTCTTC. Protein sequence: CASSPQGGYNEQFF.

This chain uses TRBV4-1 with TRBJ2-7, with D possibly matching TRBD2 (6 bases). This CDR3 is built from 15 residues. Germline V gene data show CDR1 as MGHRA and CDR2 as YSYEKL. The V end was cut by 4 bases, the J end by 6 bases, with 19 bases between. The CDR3 protein is CASSRGETSLSEQYF. The CDR3 DNA sequence: TGCGCCAGCAGCCGGGGGGAGACTAGTCTTTCCGAGCAGTACTTC.

The chain is built from TRBV27 and TRBJ1-6; a weak D match, TRBD1 (6 bases). Trimming pared 6 bases from V and 5 bases from J, leaving 20 bases between. The CDR3 contains 17 residues. Germline V CDR1 and CDR2: MNHEY, SMNVEV (reference sequence). The CDR3 nucleotides are TGTGCCAGCAGGCATCGACAGGAAGGTTATAATAATTCACCCCTCCACTTT. The encoded protein is CASRHRQEGYNNSPLHF.

This clone was seen once. This chain uses TRBV28 with TRBJ2-3, with TRBD2 identical over 9 bases. The CDR3 has 17 amino acids. The J segment lost 1 base and the V segment lost 6 bases, leaving 11 bases of the junction unmatched. Germline CDR1 and CDR2: MDHEN and SYDVKM. CDR3: CASSLGASGIRTDTQYF. As DNA, the CDR3 is TGTGCCAGCAGCCTGGGGGCTAGCGGGATTCGCACAGATACGCAGTATTTT.

The gene calls are TRBV13 and TRBJ1-4; TRBD1 is a possible D gene (6 bases). V was cut by 6 bases and J by 3 bases, with 14 bases left in between. The CDR3 totals 15 residues. Germline assignment: CDR1 PRHDT and CDR2 FYEKMQ (reference sequence). The CDR3 bases are TGTGCCAGCAGTACCTCCAGGGGTTCTAATGAAAAACTGTTTTTT. This encodes CASSTSRGSNEKLFF.

The chain recombines TRBV30 with TRBJ1-5; 7 bases map to TRBD1. The V gene's germline CDR1 is GTSNPN and CDR2 SVGIG (reference sequence). Germline trimming cut 3 bases from V and 4 bases from J; bases unmatched to any gene: 3. The CDR3 is 13 amino acids. CDR3 bases: TGTGCCTGGAGGGGACAGTCGAATCAGCCCCAGCATTTT. This encodes CAWRGQSNQPQHF.

The V gene is TRBV6-1, the J gene TRBJ2-3; TRBD2 matches at 10 bases. Unmatched junction bases numbered 3, after V lost 2 bases and J lost 4 bases. CDR1 MNHNS and CDR2 SASEGT come from the germline V gene. The CDR3 length is 15 residues. The CDR3 sequence: CASSELAGEPDTQYF. CDR3 in DNA: TGTGCCAGCAGTGAACTAGCGGGAGAGCCAGATACGCAGTATTTT.

This chain joins TRBV2 and TRBJ1-1; possibly TRBD1 for D (6 bases). The CDR3 spans 14 residues. Germline assignment: CDR1 SNHLY and CDR2 FYNNEI. V gave up 5 bases and J gave up 0 bases, with 10 bases separating them. The DNA of the CDR3 is TGTGCCAGCAGTCGTGACAGGCTGAACACTGAAGCTTTCTTT. This gives the protein CASSRDRLNTEAFF.

The rearrangement links TRBV10-1 to TRBJ1-2; TRBD1 agrees at 8 bases. The V gene end was trimmed by 0 bases and the J gene end by 5 bases; junction bases not matched to a gene: 2. The CDR3 is 14 residues long. In germline, CDR1 is WNHNN, CDR2 SYGVQD (reference sequence). CDR3 loop: CASSESGTGYGYTF. In DNA, the CDR3 is TGCGCCAGCAGTGAGTCGGGGACAGGATATGGCTACACCTTC.

The CDR3 reads CASSGQQAGGSPLHF. The CDR3 DNA reads as TGTGCCAGCAGCGGACAACAGGCAGGGGGTTCACCCCTCCACTTT. The chain is built from TRBV3-1 (or the pseudogene TRBV3-2) and TRBJ1-6; 7 bases agree with TRBD1. V lost 5 bases and J lost 9; bases outside the gene matches: 10. CDR1 is LGHDT and CDR2 is YNNKEL in the germline V gene (reference sequence). This CDR3 has 15 amino acids.

This chain connects TRBV18 to TRBJ2-7; TRBD2 might be the D (6 bases). V was trimmed by 3 bases and J by 1 base, leaving 13 bases between them. Per the germline V gene, CDR1 is KGHSH and CDR2 is LQKENI. This CDR3 is built from 15 residues. The CDR3: CASSPRASASYEQYF. CDR3 sequence (DNA): TGTGCCAGCTCACCTAGGGCTAGCGCGTCCTACGAGCAGTACTTC.

V is TRBV2 and J is TRBJ1-1, with D unresolved. CDR3 length equals 13 residues. Germline CDR1 SNHLY, CDR2 FYNNEI. V shed 3 bases and J shed 0 bases, with 5 bases lying between them. The CDR3 here is CASSEYMNTEAFF. Here the CDR3 DNA reads TGTGCCAGCAGTGAGTACATGAACACTGAAGCTTTCTTT. The complete variable domain, with remaining parts taken from reference TRBV2 and TRBJ1-1, reads EPEVTQTPSHQVTQMGQEVILRCVPISNHLYFYWYRQILGQKVEFLVSFYNNEISEKSEIFDDQFSVERPDGSNFTLKIRSTKLEDSAMYFCASSEYMNTEAFFGQGTRLTVV.

This chain uses TRBV28 with TRBJ1-1; D possibly corresponds to TRBD1 (6 bases). Germline CDR1 MDHEN, CDR2 SYDVKM. The V gene lost 3 bases and the J gene lost 3 bases, with 11 bases spanning the gap. This CDR3 is built from 14 residues. The CDR3 sequence is CASSLTGRDTEAFF. DNA for the CDR3: TGTGCCAGCAGTTTGACAGGTCGAGACACTGAAGCTTTCTTT.

The V and J genes are TRBV5-1 and TRBJ2-1; D perhaps matches TRBD1 (5 bases). Germline V CDR1 and CDR2: SGHRS, YFSETQ. V was cut by 4 bases and J by 7 bases, with 15 bases left in between. This CDR3 spans 14 amino acids. The CDR3 region is CASSPLQAGNEQFF. CDR3 nucleotide sequence: TGCGCCAGCAGCCCCCTACAAGCAGGGAATGAGCAGTTCTTC.

The chain recombines TRBV5-1 with TRBJ2-1; the D gene is possibly TRBD2 (5 bases). The CDR3 sequence is 10 residues long. Looked up from germline, CDR1 is SGHRS and CDR2 is YFSETQ. Trimming shortened V by 4 bases and J by 15 bases, and 11 bases separated the two germline ends. This chain's CDR3 is CASSHGEGFF. The CDR3 DNA follows: TGCGCCAGCAGCCACGGCGAGGGGTTCTTC.

This rearrangement joins TRBV19 to TRBJ2-7; TRBD2 aligns across 9 bases. The CDR3 is made up of 19 amino acids. The ends lost 4 bases at V and 3 bases at J; junction bases unmatched: 19. Germline V gives CDR1 LNHDA, CDR2 SQIVND (reference sequence). Here the CDR3 reads CASSRVTVDHASGIYEQYF. The CDR3 coding sequence is TGTGCCAGTAGTAGAGTAACAGTGGATCATGCTAGCGGGATCTACGAGCAGTACTTC.

The CDR3 sequence is CASSRGHEQYF. The CDR3 DNA reads TGTGCCAGCAGTCGGGGTCACGAGCAGTACTTC. This chain joins TRBV5-8 and TRBJ2-7, with D maybe TRBD2 (5 bases). The V and J ends lost 5 bases and 5 bases respectively, with 8 bases between them. Germline V CDR1 and CDR2: SGHTS, YDEGEE. The CDR3 covers 11 residues. Based on the CDR3 plus reference TRBV5-8 and TRBJ2-7, the full variable domain is EAGVTQSPTHLIKTRGQQATLRCSPISGHTSVYWYQQALGLGLQFLLWYDEGEERNRGNFPPRFSGRQFPNYSSELNVNALELEDSALYLCASSRGHEQYFGPGTRLTVT.

The chain recombines TRBV18 with TRBJ1-1; 10 nucleotides match TRBD1. CDR3 length: 14 amino acids. The V gene end was trimmed by 5 bases and the J gene end by 3 bases; junction bases not matched to a gene: 3. Germline loops: CDR1 KGHSH, CDR2 LQKENI. In DNA form, the CDR3 reads TGTGCCAGCTCATCGGGACAGGGGTACACTGAAGCTTTCTTT. Translation gives CASSSGQGYTEAFF.

The J gene is TRBJ1-5, the V gene TRBV6-5, with D possibly being TRBD1 (5 bases). Germline loops: CDR1 MNHEY, CDR2 SVGAGI. The CDR3 spans 13 residues. With 7 bases removed from V and 7 bases from J, the gap between germline ends came to 14 bases. The CDR3 DNA follows: TGTGCCAGCACCCTTAAAAGGGGACAGCCCCAGCATTTT. It specifies CASTLKRGQPQHF.

CDR3 in amino acids: CAISVSFEAFF. The CDR3 DNA sequence: TGTGCCATCAGTGTCAGTTTTGAAGCTTTCTTT. The chain joins TRBV10-3 to TRBJ1-1; D remains ambiguous. The CDR3 is 11 amino acids. Germline-derived CDR1 and CDR2 are ENHRY and SYGVKD. V lost 4 bases, J lost 7 bases, and 7 bases lay in between.

This sequence joins TRBV7-3 and TRBJ1-6, with 8 bases identical to TRBD1. This CDR3 is 16 amino acids long. V dropped 8 bases and J dropped 10; count of bases not matched to a gene: 16. CDR1 SGHTA and CDR2 FQGTGA come from the germline V gene. In DNA, the CDR3 is TGTGCCAGCGGCCCCAGAACGGACAGGGTATACTCACCCCTCCACTTT. Translation gives CASGPRTDRVYSPLHF.

V usage is TRBV7-8 and J usage is TRBJ2-7, with TRBD1 matching over 10 bases. Germline-derived CDR1 and CDR2 are SGHVS and FQNEAQ. There are 13 residues in the CDR3. V trimming: 8 bases; J trimming: 5 bases; junction bases outside the gene matches: 6. This CDR3 reads CASSRTGGNEQYF. The CDR3 bases are TGTGCCAGCTCCCGGACAGGGGGAAACGAGCAGTACTTC.

The chain has TRBV28 and TRBJ2-7; 8 bases fit TRBD1. Germline V gene sequence: CDR1 MDHEN, CDR2 SYDVKM. V trimming: 5 bases; J trimming: 7 bases; junction bases outside the gene matches: 13. CDR3 length equals 15 residues. The CDR3: CASSHRDRRQVEQYF. In DNA, the CDR3 is TGTGCCAGCAGTCACCGGGACAGGAGGCAGGTAGAGCAGTACTTC. Filled out from reference TRBV28 and TRBJ2-7, the complete variable domain reads DVKVTQSSRYLVKRTGEKVFLECVQDMDHENMFWYRQDPGLGLRLIYFSYDVKMKEKGDIPEGYSVSREKKERFSLILESASTNQTSMYLCASSHRDRRQVEQYFGPGTRLTVT.

The rearrangement joins TRBV27 to TRBJ2-1; D is ambiguous. From germline, CDR1 is MNHEY and CDR2 SMNVEV (reference sequence). Trimming left V 6 bases short and J 4 bases short, with 7 bases between. The CDR3 covers 12 residues. CDR3 in amino acids: CASRTPYNEQFF. CDR3 coding DNA: TGTGCCAGCAGGACACCTTACAATGAGCAGTTCTTC.

The chain joins TRBV15 to TRBJ2-1; 8 bases map to TRBD2. CDR1 and CDR2 from the germline V gene are LNHNV and YYDKDF (reference sequence). The J segment lost 4 bases and the V segment lost 5 bases, leaving 7 bases of the junction unmatched. This CDR3 is 15 amino acids long. CDR3 bases: TGTGCCACCAGCGCGGGGGGAAGCGGTTACAATGAGCAGTTCTTC. Its protein product is CATSAGGSGYNEQFF.

J is TRBJ2-1 and V is TRBV5-4; TRBD1 might be the D (6 bases). V was pared by 2 bases and J by 3 bases, with 9 bases between. This CDR3 has 14 residues. Germline values: CDR1 SGHNT, CDR2 YYREEE (reference sequence). CDR3 region: CASSLGTSYNEQFF. In nucleotides, the CDR3 is TGTGCCAGCAGCTTAGGGACAAGCTACAATGAGCAGTTCTTC.